The entry below gives a single T cell receptor beta chain sequence along with its context. What this receptor recognizes is not known. One base away there is no much larger clone; base qualities are not given. TCRbeta CDR3 regions were amplified from genomic DNA using the immunoSEQ Assay, a bias-controlled multiplex PCR. Processing in the source paper ran as follows. The number of nucleated cells in each sample was estimated from the amplification of reference gene primers within the assay. To quantify the absolute abundance of each unique TCRbeta CDR3 rearrangement, sequence reads were collapsed and filtered. For each sample, productive Simpson clonality was calculated as the square root of Simpson's diversity index across productive rearrangements. TCRdb re-hosts the immuneACCESS table, in-frame sequences only. Its copies lack some clones; in the studies checked, an unresolved V gene accounts for under half of them, and the cause for the rest is not known. Clone size and V and J calls were adopted from that table, with D and trimming inferred from the DNA. For this sample the table gives about 320,000 clones, of which roughly 88% were detected only once. The ten top clones hold 1.6% of the sample.

The record originates from a study of blood T cell repertoires in COVID-19 (dated by TCRdb to 2019 to 2021). Context from the whole study: The collaborator samples originated in the United States, Italy and Spain and spanned the acute and convalescent phases of COVID-19. The prospective study material was composed of cDNA or gDNA derived from T cells, B-cell-depleted T cells, or PBMCs. Deeply sampled blood TCRbeta repertoires from subjects exposed to, actively infected with, or recovered from COVID-19 were included in the dataset. The repertoires were released in a freely available public database intended as a resource for research on the immune response to SARS-CoV-2. Samples were obtained from the ongoing ImmuneRACE study (first 160 participants) and from about 1,300 subjects provided by 6 global collaborators. A de-identified subject ID, COVID-19 status, age in years and sex were almost always included in the sample metadata. Where HLA class I and class II types were available, the types were taken from metadata supplied by the sample provider, not from assay-based typing. The paper as a whole reports these results and caveats: The quantity of clinical and demographic metadata differed by source and by participant and was supplied without curation.

The collaborating institutions used their own protocols to collect whole blood in K2EDTA tubes. For TCRbeta analysis, collaborators shipped samples as frozen whole blood, isolated PBMCs, or DNA extracted from either of those sample types. Trimming leaves V shorter by 2 bases and J shorter by 10 bases, with the junction holding 7 bases beyond the gene matches. Taken from the germline V gene, the CDR1 and CDR2 loops are SGHTS and YDEGEE. The CDR3 holds 14 amino acids from the cysteine to the phenylalanine. The read is trimmed to its CDR3 DNA, 42 bases read in frame from base 1. The chain was built from TRBV5-8 and TRBJ1-1, with 11 central nucleotides matching TRBD1. Sequencing was done on a sample of peripheral blood. The clonotype comes from a woman aged 45-59 years with acute or convalescent COVID-19. The CDR3 region has the sequence CASSFRDRGVGAFF. The base sequence is TGTGCCAGCAGCTTCCGGGACAGGGGGGTAGGAGCTTTCTTT.